A few counts support the clone carrying this TCR beta chain. What it recognizes is unknown. The entry originates in a study of cytomegalovirus exposure and HLA in healthy donors. There are 16 residues in the CDR3. Per germline, CDR1 SGHDT and CDR2 YYEEEE. V trimming: 6 bases; J trimming: 3 bases; junction bases outside the gene matches: 11. This PCR relied on a set of 60 Vbeta primers and 13 Jbeta primers. Sequencing was performed with immunoSEQ multiplex PCR; in TCRdb, only in-frame clones are kept and a portion is missing. The data show around 150,000 clones, 79% seen once. General study results and limits: Testing in vitro showed three CMV-associated chains specific for CMV antigens. Cytomegalovirus-associated TCR beta chains were listed, numbering some 170. Analyzed later, most CMV-associated TCR beta chains appeared HLA-restricted. TRBV6-2, TRBV6-3 and some other V segments were unresolvable in 87-base-pair reads.

Sample: PBMCs. The chain joins TRBV5-6 to TRBJ1-1, with 10 bases that match TRBD1. This sequence originates from a male donor in good health and CMV-seronegative. The CDR3 spells CASTYFGQGEYTEAFF. CDR3 DNA: TGTGCCAGCACCTACTTCGGACAGGGGGAATACACTGAAGCTTTCTTT.